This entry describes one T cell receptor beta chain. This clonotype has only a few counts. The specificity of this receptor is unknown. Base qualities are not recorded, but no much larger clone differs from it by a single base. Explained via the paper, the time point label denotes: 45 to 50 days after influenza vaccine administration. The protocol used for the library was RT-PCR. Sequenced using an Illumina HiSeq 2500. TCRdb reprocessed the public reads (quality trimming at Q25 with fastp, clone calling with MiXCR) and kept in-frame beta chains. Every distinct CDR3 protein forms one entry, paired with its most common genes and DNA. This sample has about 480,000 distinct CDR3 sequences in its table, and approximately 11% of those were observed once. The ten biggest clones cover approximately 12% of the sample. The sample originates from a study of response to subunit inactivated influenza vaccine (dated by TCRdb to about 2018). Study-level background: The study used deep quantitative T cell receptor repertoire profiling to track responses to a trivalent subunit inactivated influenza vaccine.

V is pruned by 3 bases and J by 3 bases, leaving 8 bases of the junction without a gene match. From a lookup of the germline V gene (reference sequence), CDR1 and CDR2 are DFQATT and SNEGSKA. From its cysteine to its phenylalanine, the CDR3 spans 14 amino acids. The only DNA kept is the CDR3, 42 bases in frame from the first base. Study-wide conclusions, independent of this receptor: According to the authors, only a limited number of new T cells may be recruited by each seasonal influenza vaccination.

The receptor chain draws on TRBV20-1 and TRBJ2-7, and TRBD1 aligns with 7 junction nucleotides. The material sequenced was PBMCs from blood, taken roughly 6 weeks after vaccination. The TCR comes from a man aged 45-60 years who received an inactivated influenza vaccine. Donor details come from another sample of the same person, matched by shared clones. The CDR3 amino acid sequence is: CSASPSGQVYEQYF. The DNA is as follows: TGCAGTGCTAGCCCTTCAGGACAGGTCTACGAGCAGTACTTC.